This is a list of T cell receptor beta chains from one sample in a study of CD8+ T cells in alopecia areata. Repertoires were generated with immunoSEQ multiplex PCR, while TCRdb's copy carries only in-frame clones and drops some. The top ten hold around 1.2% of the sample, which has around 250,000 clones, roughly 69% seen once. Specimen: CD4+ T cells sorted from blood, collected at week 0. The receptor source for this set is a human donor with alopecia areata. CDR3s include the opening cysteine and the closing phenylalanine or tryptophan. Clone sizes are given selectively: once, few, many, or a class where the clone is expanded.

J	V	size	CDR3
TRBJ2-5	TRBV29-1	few	CSVEGGASQETQYF
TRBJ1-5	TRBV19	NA	CASSTGTSHQPQHF
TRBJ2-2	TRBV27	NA	CASSPVGTGELFF
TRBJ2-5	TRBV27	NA	CASSPYAGQGGQETQYF
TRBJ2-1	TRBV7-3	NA	CASSKLAGAYNEQFF
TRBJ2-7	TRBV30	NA	CAWSMGRTYEQYF
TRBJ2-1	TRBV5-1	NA	CASSSQRGGYNEQFF
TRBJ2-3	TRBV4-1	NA	CASTDRDTQYF
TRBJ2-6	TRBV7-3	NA	CASSLPGVSGANVLTF
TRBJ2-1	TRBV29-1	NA	CSVRTRGLGEQFF
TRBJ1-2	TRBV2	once	CASSLFTSYGYTF
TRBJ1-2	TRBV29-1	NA	CSSYRPGQGHGYTF
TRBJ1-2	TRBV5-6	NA	CASSLGPIRTNYGYTF
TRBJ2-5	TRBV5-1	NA	CASSLDVGPYQETQYF
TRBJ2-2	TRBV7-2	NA	CASSLTASGSGTGELFF
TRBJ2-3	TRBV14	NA	CASSPRQGSTDTQYF
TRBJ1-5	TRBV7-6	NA	CASSSVGGSNQPQHF
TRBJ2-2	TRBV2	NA	CASRRGMAGELFF
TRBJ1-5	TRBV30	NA	CAWSLSLLGQPQHF
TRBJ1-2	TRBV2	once	CASSPRDRGNYGYTF
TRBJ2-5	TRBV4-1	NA	CASSQEGTTWQETQYF
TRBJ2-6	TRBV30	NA	CAYSTGSLSGANVLTF
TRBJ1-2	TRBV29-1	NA	CSASGQGYGYTF
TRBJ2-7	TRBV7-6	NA	CASSLGRASVAYEQYF
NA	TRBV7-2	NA	CASSLVGGSEQYF
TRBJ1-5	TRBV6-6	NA	CASSIQGAQPQHF
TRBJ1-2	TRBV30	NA	CAWRDREGYTF
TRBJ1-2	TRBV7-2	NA	CAITKGTGGYGYTF
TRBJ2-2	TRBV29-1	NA	CSVEDPSTRRELFF
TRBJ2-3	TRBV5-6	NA	CASSLVRADRITDTQYF
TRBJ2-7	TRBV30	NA	CAWRIRDGTYEQYF
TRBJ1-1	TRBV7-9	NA	CASSPEGEGEAFF
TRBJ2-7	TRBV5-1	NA	CASSFSGRSAYEQYF
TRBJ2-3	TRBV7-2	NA	CASSLKLLAGTDTQYF
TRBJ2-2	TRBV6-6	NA	CAGRTGDNTGELFF
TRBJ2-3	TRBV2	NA	CASKGTTDTQYF
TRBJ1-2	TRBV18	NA	CASSPGPEGYTF
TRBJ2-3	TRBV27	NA	CASSLTGRTDTQYF
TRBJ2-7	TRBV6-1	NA	CASNRASYEQYF
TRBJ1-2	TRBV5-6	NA	CASSVPAGYGYTF
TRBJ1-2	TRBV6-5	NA	CASRDGDVDYGYTF
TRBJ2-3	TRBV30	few	CAWSVDGVTDTQYF
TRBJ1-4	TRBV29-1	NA	CSAKTGTGNEKLFF
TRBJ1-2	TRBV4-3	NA	CASSQGSEDYGYTF
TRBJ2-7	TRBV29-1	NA	CSVAQGVYEQYF